This is a list of T cell receptor beta chains from one sample in a study of CXCR3-negative and CXCR3-positive naive CD8 T cells. TCRdb reprocessed the 5' RACE reads and stores each CDR3 protein as one record, lacking DNA. Its clone listing holds some 56,000 distinct CDR3 sequences. Sample: memory CD8+ T cells from blood. The receptors stem from a human donor in good health. Some clones in this sample may be carry-over from other donors' samples. CDR3s include the opening cysteine and the closing phenylalanine or tryptophan. Clone size is stated in some rows and not others, as once, few, many or a class when expanded.

v_gene	abundance	j_gene	CDR3aa
TRBV29-1	NA	TRBJ2-1	CSVQQGTYNEQFF
TRBV12-3/TRBV12-4	NA	TRBJ2-3	CASSVTGWASTDTQYF
TRBV21-1	NA	TRBJ2-3	CASSKYGDGGTDTQYF
TRBV19	NA	TRBJ2-1	CASSIPRGVGDEQFF
TRBV20-1	NA	TRBJ1-5	CSARGGGAQGGNQPQHF
TRBV12-3/TRBV12-4	NA	TRBJ2-7	CASSQDHEQYF
TRBV25-1	NA	TRBJ2-7	CASSETGFYEQYF
TRBV7-9	NA	TRBJ2-5	CASRQDPQETQYF
TRBV15	medium-sized	TRBJ2-3	CATSRFEGEDTQYF
TRBV29-1	NA	TRBJ2-1	CSVDSSAYNEQFF
TRBV20-1	NA	TRBJ1-1	CSATDSMNTEAFF
TRBV7-9	NA	TRBJ2-7	CASRSPAETYEQYF
TRBV23-1	NA	TRBJ2-5	CASQAQGGTQYF
TRBV10-3	NA	TRBJ2-7	CASEGLGDEQYF
TRBV15	NA	TRBJ2-1	CATSTETSGSYNEQFF
TRBV5-1	NA	TRBJ1-2	CASSLVGNGYTF
TRBV20-1	NA	TRBJ2-2	CSAHRAAGLLGELFF
TRBV5-1	NA	TRBJ2-7	CASSLVVGVYEQYF
TRBV5-1	NA	TRBJ2-7	CASSSRGGQQSYEQYF
TRBV15	NA	TRBJ1-1	CATSTTSTGNPEAFF
TRBV28	NA	TRBJ2-1	CASSEISGGGHEQFF
TRBV9	NA	TRBJ2-7	CASSGVEDEQYF
TRBV7-2	NA	TRBJ2-1	CASSSRGSEPENEQFF
TRBV13	NA	TRBJ2-1	CASSFLDRGINNEQFF
TRBV15	NA	TRBJ2-5	CATSSPTGTPQYF
TRBV29-1	NA	TRBJ2-1	CSVLRPTYNEQFF
TRBV29-1	NA	TRBJ1-1	CSVEDIWGGDTEAFF
TRBV20-1	NA	TRBJ1-6	CSARDGTGQEIAPLHF
TRBV7-6	NA	TRBJ1-1	CASGAGLGTEAFF
TRBV10-1	NA	TRBJ2-1	CASGNLGNEQFF
TRBV20-1	NA	TRBJ2-7	CSASSGDRGNEQYF
TRBV6-2/TRBV6-3	NA	TRBJ2-7	CASIQAGFYEQYF
TRBV7-2	NA	TRBJ2-5	CASSLGQILVEETQYF
TRBV6-2/TRBV6-3	NA	TRBJ2-7	CASSLSGGPTEQYF
TRBV20-1	NA	TRBJ2-1	CSARGGDGAGRGDYNEQFF
TRBV29-1	NA	TRBJ2-1	CSVSTSGGAGSYNEQFF
TRBV28	NA	TRBJ2-1	CASSSRRLLSSYNEQFF
TRBV21-1	NA	TRBJ2-3	CASSASHGSKNVF
TRBV5-5	medium-sized	TRBJ2-1	CASSPPLREGADEQFF
TRBV29-1	NA	TRBJ2-2	CSVEGGGTSGTTGELFF
TRBV4-2	NA	TRBJ2-1	CASSHARLAEEHEQLF
TRBV18	NA	TRBJ2-3	CASSPLTGGSTDTQYF
TRBV29-1	NA	TRBJ2-2	CSVDAGSTGELFF
TRBV20-1	NA	TRBJ2-7	CSARGLPGTGIGVDPYEQYF
TRBV5-5	NA	TRBJ1-5	CASSSKMGQNNQPQHF
TRBV4-2	NA	TRBJ2-3	CASSQDTSGTDTQYF
TRBV7-9	NA	TRBJ2-1	CASRHAAGTEQFF
TRBV30	large	TRBJ2-3	CAWSQGAPTDTQYF
TRBV7-9	NA	TRBJ2-7	CASLGTSGGYDEQYF
TRBV7-9	NA	TRBJ2-1	CASSPSGLAGYNEQFF
TRBV20-1	NA	TRBJ2-2	CSASDRNTGELFF
TRBV7-8	NA	TRBJ1-1	CASSLPRDRGDTEAFF
TRBV29-1	NA	TRBJ2-2	CSVEGRGSAGELFF
TRBV5-1	medium-sized	TRBJ2-1	CASSLEGAGSSYNEQFF
TRBV6-1	NA	TRBJ2-3	CASSEVPTTDTQYF
TRBV9	NA	TRBJ2-1	CASSVGGLAGGSSYNEQFF
TRBV5-1	NA	TRBJ2-1	CASSLELDLNVGEQFF
TRBV28	NA	TRBJ2-7	CASSFPREVYEQYF